The 26 T cell receptor beta chains in this list originate from one sample, sequenced in a study of T cell responses to AZD1222 COVID-19 vaccine. Libraries were prepared by immunoSEQ multiplex PCR; TCRdb keeps only in-frame clonotypes and omits some of them. The sample lists 150,000 or so clones; about nine tenths were seen once. Sequenced material: peripheral blood, taken on day 0 of AZD1222 vaccination. These receptors were taken from an adult in good health.

This chain connects TRBV6-6 to TRBJ2-3, with D maybe TRBD1 (6 bases). This CDR3 is built from 13 residues. V dropped 9 bases and J dropped 2 bases, with 12 bases sitting between them. Germline CDR1 reads MNHNY; CDR2 reads SVGAGI (reference sequence). CDR3 sequence reads: CASIGQNTDTQYF. CDR3 nucleotide sequence: TGTGCCAGTATTGGACAGAACACAGATACGCAGTATTTT.

The rearrangement links TRBV7-8 to TRBJ1-3; a weak D match, TRBD1 (6 bases). Germline V CDR1 and CDR2: SGHVS, FQNEAQ. The CDR3 loop spans 15 amino acids. With 3 bases removed from V and 3 bases from J, the gap between germline ends came to 12 bases. DNA of the CDR3: TGTGCCAGCAGCTTCCCGGGGGCGCGTGGAAACACCATATATTTT. This codes for CASSFPGARGNTIYF.

This chain links TRBV28 with TRBJ1-1; D ambiguous. The CDR3 runs 12 residues. The V gene lost 7 bases and the J gene lost 0 bases, with 6 bases spanning the gap. The germline V gene encodes CDR1 MDHEN and CDR2 SYDVKM. Here the CDR3 reads CASNGMNTEAFF. The DNA for the CDR3 is TGTGCCAGCAACGGTATGAACACTGAAGCTTTCTTT.

The chain recombines TRBV5-4 with TRBJ2-3, with 11 positions matching TRBD2. The CDR3 has 18 residues. The V gene end was trimmed by 4 bases and the J gene end by 4 bases; junction bases not matched to a gene: 14. Germline CDR1 reads SGHNT; CDR2 reads YYREEE (reference sequence). The CDR3 sequence is CASSRRLAGGLVADTQYF. Here the CDR3 DNA reads TGTGCCAGCAGCCGGAGGCTAGCGGGAGGTCTGGTGGCAGATACGCAGTATTTT.

This chain joins TRBV6-4 and TRBJ1-1; D gene ambiguous. Trimming took off 8 bases at V and 0 bases at J, with 19 bases between the two ends. This CDR3 comprises 16 residues. Germline-derived CDR1 and CDR2 are MRHNA and SNTAGT. CDR3 region: CASRPSPGRVNTEAFF. CDR3 DNA: TGTGCCAGCCGACCTTCCCCTGGGAGAGTGAACACTGAAGCTTTCTTT.

The chain employs TRBV27 and TRBJ2-7; D gene unclear. The CDR3 length is 15 residues. V lost 5 bases to trimming and J lost 7 bases, with 21 bases between them. Germline V gene data show CDR1 as MNHEY and CDR2 as SMNVEV (reference sequence). CDR3 in amino acids: CASSPSSGYSWEQYF. The CDR3 DNA reads as TGTGCCAGCAGTCCCTCTTCCGGGTACAGTTGGGAGCAGTACTTC.

V usage is TRBV15 and J usage is TRBJ2-7, with 8 positions matching TRBD2. Germline V CDR1 and CDR2: LNHNV, YYDKDF (reference sequence). J lost 6 bases, V lost 3 bases, and 7 bases had no gene match. The CDR3 has 14 residues. CDR3 nucleotide sequence: TGTGCCACCAGCAGGGCGCGGGAGGTTTCCGAGCAGTACTTC. Amino acid sequence: CATSRAREVSEQYF.

The V call is TRBV5-1, the J call TRBJ1-1; D not certain. The ends were cut back, 1 base at V and 4 bases at J, with 14 bases in the middle. The CDR3 has 15 residues. Germline V lookup: CDR1 SGHRS, CDR2 YFSETQ. As DNA, the CDR3 is TGCGCCAGCAGCTTGAATACAATTTGGAGCACTGAAGCTTTCTTT. It specifies CASSLNTIWSTEAFF.

The chain joins TRBV28 to TRBJ1-4; D may be TRBD1 (5 bases). The length of the CDR3 is 14 residues. V was pared by 5 bases and J by 4 bases, with 11 bases between. Germline V gene sequence: CDR1 MDHEN, CDR2 SYDVKM. For the CDR3, the DNA is TGTGCCAGCAGTCCCCGACAGAATAATGAAAAACTGTTTTTT. Its translation: CASSPRQNNEKLFF.

This sequence joins TRBV24-1 and TRBJ2-3; D not certain. Germline loops: CDR1 KGHDR, CDR2 SFDVKD. Trimming removed 7 bases from V and 2 bases from J, with 15 bases in between. The CDR3 covers 15 residues. CDR3 protein: CATSREGRSTDTQYF. Written as DNA, the CDR3 is TGTGCCACCAGCAGAGAAGGACGCTCCACAGATACGCAGTATTTT.

CDR3 sequence reads: CASREDSSSGNTIYF. As DNA, the CDR3 is TGTGCCAGCAGGGAGGACAGTTCCTCTGGAAACACCATATATTTT. V usage is TRBV2 and J usage is TRBJ1-3; a possible D gene is TRBD1 (6 bases). The CDR3 contains 15 residues. The germline gives CDR1 SNHLY, CDR2 FYNNEI. Trimming left V 6 bases short and J 0 bases short, with 12 bases between.

The CDR3 reads CASSLENYEQYF. Written as DNA, the CDR3 is TGTGCCAGCAGCTTAGAAAACTACGAGCAGTACTTC. The chain couples TRBV7-9 to TRBJ2-7, with D unclear. Germline lookup yields CDR1 SEHNR and CDR2 FQNEAQ (reference sequence). The germline V and J ends were trimmed by 1 base and 3 bases, with 4 bases remaining between them. This CDR3 spans 12 amino acids. The full variable domain, in which reference TRBV7-9 and TRBJ2-7 provide the parts outside the CDR3, is DTGVSQNPRHKITKRGQNVTFRCDPISEHNRLYWYRQTLGQGPEFLTYFQNEAQLEKSRLLSDRFSAERPKGSFSTLEIQRTEQGDSAMYLCASSLENYEQYFGPGTRLTVT.

The chain couples TRBV4-1 to TRBJ1-3, with D tentatively TRBD1 (5 bases). Trimming shortened V by 6 bases and J by 2 bases, and 17 bases separated the two germline ends. The CDR3 extends over 16 amino acids. The germline V gene has CDR1 MGHRA and CDR2 YSYEKL. CDR3 bases: TGCGCCAGCAGTCTTCCTCCCGGGACTACTGGAAACACCATATATTTT. Translated: CASSLPPGTTGNTIYF.

The gene calls are TRBV21-1 and TRBJ1-5. TRBV21-1 is a pseudogene segment. The CDR3 is 14 amino acids. The CDR3: CASNRAYPWRPQHF. The CDR3, as DNA: TGTGCCAGCAACCGGGCCTATCCCTGGCGGCCCCAGCATTTT.

This sequence joins TRBV13 and TRBJ2-7; the match to TRBD1 covers 9 bases. The CDR3 is 15 amino acids. J gave up 5 bases and V 9 bases, and 14 bases lay outside the gene matches. Germline V gene data show CDR1 as PRHDT and CDR2 as FYEKMQ (reference sequence). CDR3 region: CASRGPGQGVHEQYF. The CDR3, as DNA: TGTGCCAGTCGGGGACCGGGACAGGGTGTCCACGAGCAGTACTTC.

The chain carries TRBV13 and TRBJ1-3; D possibly corresponds to TRBD1 (6 bases). Trimming removed 6 bases at V and 1 base at J, with 10 bases between. The CDR3 spans 14 residues. Germline V gene sequence: CDR1 PRHDT, CDR2 FYEKMQ (reference sequence). The CDR3 loop reads CASSGGTSGNTIYF. CDR3 coding DNA: TGTGCCAGCAGTGGAGGGACATCTGGAAACACCATATATTTT.

The chain joins TRBV18 to TRBJ2-3; 7 nucleotides match TRBD1. CDR3 length: 15 residues. Germline values: CDR1 KGHSH, CDR2 LQKENI. J lost 2 bases, V lost 3 bases, and 5 bases had no gene match. CDR3 residues: CASSPWTGNTDTQYF. Here the CDR3 DNA reads TGTGCCAGCTCACCGTGGACAGGTAACACAGATACGCAGTATTTT.

The rearrangement uses TRBV5-8 and TRBJ1-2, with a tentative D call TRBD1 (5 bases). This CDR3 is built from 14 residues. Germline CDR1 reads SGHTS; CDR2 reads YDEGEE. The germline V and J ends were trimmed by 0 bases and 2 bases, with 8 bases remaining between them. CDR3 sequence reads: CASSLVGGNYGYTF. The CDR3 nucleotides are TGTGCCAGCAGCTTGGTTGGGGGGAACTATGGCTACACCTTC. Full variable domain (remainder filled in from reference TRBV5-8 and TRBJ1-2): EAGVTQSPTHLIKTRGQQATLRCSPISGHTSVYWYQQALGLGLQFLLWYDEGEERNRGNFPPRFSGRQFPNYSSELNVNALELEDSALYLCASSLVGGNYGYTFGSGTRLTVV.

The chain couples TRBV5-1 to TRBJ2-2, with 8 positions matching TRBD1. The CDR3 runs 18 residues. In germline, CDR1 is SGHRS, CDR2 YFSETQ. Trimming took 0 bases from V and 6 from J; bases not matched to a gene: 13. This CDR3 is CASSLAGSGTGVSGELFF. CDR3 nucleotide sequence: TGCGCCAGCAGCTTGGCCGGGTCCGGGACAGGCGTCTCCGGGGAGCTGTTTTTT.

The chain carries TRBV7-9 and TRBJ1-6; D is ambiguous. The CDR3 extends over 15 amino acids. Trimming removed 0 bases at V and 8 bases at J, with 11 bases between. The germline V gene has CDR1 SEHNR and CDR2 FQNEAQ (reference sequence). The CDR3 loop reads CASSLARQTDSPLHF. The CDR3 bases are TGTGCCAGCAGCTTAGCGCGGCAGACGGATTCACCCCTCCACTTT.

The chain has TRBV13 and TRBJ2-7, with D maybe TRBD1 (5 bases). The CDR3 runs to 15 residues. The V end was cut by 5 bases, the J end by 6 bases, with 20 bases between. CDR1 and CDR2 from the germline V gene are PRHDT and FYEKMQ (reference sequence). The CDR3 spells CASSRGRLLGREQYF. The CDR3 DNA reads as TGTGCCAGCAGCAGAGGACGTCTTCTGGGGCGCGAGCAGTACTTC.

The chain carries TRBV9 and TRBJ2-3; 9 bases line up with TRBD2. The V segment lost 4 bases and the J segment 1 base; nucleotides outside the gene matches: 4. The CDR3 runs 15 residues. The germline gives CDR1 SGDLS, CDR2 YYNGEE. The CDR3 protein is CASSLRTSGTDTQYF. The CDR3 coding sequence is TGTGCCAGCAGCTTACGGACTAGCGGCACAGATACGCAGTATTTT.

V and J are TRBV6-5 and TRBJ1-2; TRBD1 agrees at 12 bases. Germline CDR1 reads MNHEY; CDR2 reads SVGAGI. This CDR3 comprises 14 residues. The V segment lost 6 bases and the J segment 8 bases; nucleotides outside the gene matches: 7. CDR3 in amino acids: CASSLRDRGPGYTF. For the CDR3, the DNA is TGTGCCAGCAGCCTCCGGGACAGGGGGCCCGGCTACACCTTC.

The chain is built from TRBV27 and TRBJ2-6; D is undetermined. This CDR3 spans 15 amino acids. The germline gives CDR1 MNHEY, CDR2 SMNVEV (reference sequence). The V end lost 7 bases, the J end lost 2 bases, and 12 bases lay between the germline ends. CDR3 sequence (DNA): TGTGCCAGCACTTCTTCCCGGACTGGGGCCAACGTCCTGACTTTC. It encodes CASTSSRTGANVLTF.

The chain is built from TRBV3-1 (or the pseudogene TRBV3-2) and TRBJ1-1, with D unclear. The CDR3 is 16 amino acids. Germline assignment: CDR1 LGHDT and CDR2 YNNKEL (reference sequence). Trimming left V 1 base short and J 1 base short, with 13 bases between. The CDR3 coding sequence is TGTGCCAGCAGCCAAGGTCGGATTGGCGGGAACACTGAAGCTTTCTTT. It yields the protein CASSQGRIGGNTEAFF.

The V call is TRBV28, the J call TRBJ1-2, with D perhaps matching TRBD1 (5 bases). Germline values: CDR1 MDHEN, CDR2 SYDVKM. This CDR3 has 15 amino acids. Trimming removed 9 bases from V and 4 bases from J, with 21 bases in between. The CDR3 nucleotides are TGTGCCAGGGAACCGGGACCCCTGAAAGGCTATGGCTACACCTTC. Residues: CAREPGPLKGYGYTF.